A single sample is the source of the 13 T cell receptor beta chains below, sequenced in a study of cytomegalovirus exposure and HLA in healthy donors (dated by TCRdb to about 2017). Libraries were made using the immunoSEQ multiplex PCR assay. For the multiplex PCR, a mixture combining 60 forward primers for TCR Vbeta segments and 13 reverse primers for TCR Jbeta segments was used. TCRdb re-hosts the immuneACCESS table, in-frame sequences only. Its copies lack some clones; in the studies checked, an unresolved V gene accounts for under half of them, and the cause for the rest is not known. The sample records about 150,000 clones, approximately 80% of which are singletons. Approximately 3% of the sample comes from the top ten. Sequenced: PBMCs. The receptors come from a male donor in good health and CMV-seronegative.

The chain links TRBV29-1 to TRBJ2-5; 8 nucleotides agree with TRBD1. The germline gives CDR1 SQVTM, CDR2 ANQGSEA. V trimming: 3 bases; J trimming: 5 bases; junction bases outside the gene matches: 5. The CDR3 sequence is 13 residues long. The CDR3 sequence: CSVDLDRVETQYF. The CDR3 nucleotides are TGCAGCGTTGATTTGGACAGGGTGGAGACCCAGTACTTC.

V and J are TRBV27 and TRBJ1-6; maybe TRBD1 (5 bases). In germline, CDR1 is MNHEY, CDR2 SMNVEV (reference sequence). This CDR3 contains 14 residues. The V gene lost 3 bases and the J gene lost 6 bases, with 9 bases spanning the gap. The CDR3 here is CASSFGGLNSPLHF. In DNA form, the CDR3 reads TGTGCCAGCAGTTTTGGGGGACTTAATTCACCCCTCCACTTT.

This clone has a single count. The chain couples TRBV2 to TRBJ1-6; TRBD1 might be the D (5 bases). Germline-derived CDR1 and CDR2 are SNHLY and FYNNEI. CDR3 length: 15 residues. Trimming removed 7 bases from V and 0 bases from J, with 10 bases in between. CDR3 DNA: TGTGCCAGCACTCCCGACAGCTCCTATAATTCACCCCTCCACTTT. Protein: CASTPDSSYNSPLHF.

This clone has a count of ten or more. The chain carries TRBV5-4 and TRBJ2-4, with 10 bases that match TRBD1. The CDR3 loop spans 14 amino acids. J was trimmed by 5 bases and V by 2 bases; bases with no gene match: 1. CDR1 is SGHNT, CDR2 YYREEE, per germline (reference sequence). The chain's CDR3 is CASSFGQGENIQYF. The CDR3 DNA follows: TGTGCCAGCAGCTTCGGACAGGGGGAAAACATTCAGTACTTC.

V gene TRBV27 combines with J gene TRBJ2-3, with D possibly matching TRBD1 (6 bases). This CDR3 comprises 16 residues. Germline loops: CDR1 MNHEY, CDR2 SMNVEV (reference sequence). V gave up 6 bases and J gave up 1 base, with 17 bases separating them. The CDR3 DNA reads as TGTGCCAGCAGACTTACAGGGTTCCTAGGCACAGATACGCAGTATTTT. It translates to CASRLTGFLGTDTQYF.

V and J are TRBV5-6 and TRBJ2-3; 8 nucleotides line up with TRBD1. CDR3 length: 16 residues. V dropped 4 bases and J dropped 2; count of bases not matched to a gene: 9. From germline, CDR1 is SGHDT and CDR2 YYEEEE. This CDR3 is CASSKPRQGATDTQYF. CDR3 coding DNA: TGTGCCAGCAGCAAACCGAGGCAGGGGGCCACAGATACGCAGTATTTT.

This rearrangement joins TRBV7-8 to TRBJ2-7; no clear D gene. Germline values: CDR1 SGHVS, CDR2 FQNEAQ. With 5 bases removed from V and 9 bases from J, the gap between germline ends came to 11 bases. This CDR3 is 11 amino acids long. Here the CDR3 DNA reads TGTGCCAGCAGCCTCCTTTCGGGGCAGTACTTC. Protein sequence: CASSLLSGQYF.

The chain links TRBV10-3 to TRBJ1-1; D unresolved. Germline CDR1 and CDR2: ENHRY and SYGVKD. The CDR3 is made up of 13 amino acids. V lost 4 bases to trimming and J lost 2 bases, with 8 bases between them. The DNA for the CDR3 is TGTGCCATCAGTGGGCAACCAAACACTGAAGCTTTCTTT. Residues: CAISGQPNTEAFF.

This clone was found once. V gene TRBV4-1 combines with J gene TRBJ2-2, with D uncertain. CDR1 and CDR2 (germline): MGHRA, YSYEKL. V shed 2 bases and J shed 6 bases, with 13 bases lying between them. CDR3 length: 15 amino acids. The CDR3: CASSQSSAVAGELFF. The CDR3 nucleotides are TGCGCCAGCAGCCAAAGTTCGGCGGTTGCCGGGGAGCTGTTTTTT.

The chain joins TRBV6-5 to TRBJ1-4; no reliable D call. Germline V gene sequence: CDR1 MNHEY, CDR2 SVGAGI. This CDR3 is 15 amino acids long. V lost 8 bases and J 6 bases, leaving 19 bases between the germline ends. CDR3 amino acids: CASLTRRRLDEKLFF. The DNA of the CDR3 is TGTGCCAGCCTCACACGGCGGCGACTCGATGAAAAACTGTTTTTT.

This clone was picked up a small number of times. CDR3 loop: CASSQGGGTPSGNEQFF. The CDR3, as DNA: TGCGCCAGCAGCCAGGGAGGCGGGACTCCCTCCGGAAATGAGCAGTTCTTC. The V call is TRBV4-3, the J call TRBJ2-1; D perhaps matches TRBD2 (6 bases). Between the trimmed V and J ends, which lost 3 bases and 7 bases, there was a span of 22 bases. The germline gives CDR1 LGHNA, CDR2 YSLEER. The length of the CDR3 is 17 residues.

V is TRBV5-4 and J is TRBJ2-4; TRBD2 aligns across 7 bases. J lost 6 bases, V lost 4 bases, and 4 bases had no gene match. The V gene's germline CDR1 is SGHNT and CDR2 YYREEE (reference sequence). The CDR3 covers 13 residues. The CDR3 sequence: CASSIGTTNIQYF. For the CDR3, the DNA is TGTGCCAGCAGCATAGGGACTACAAACATTCAGTACTTC.

This clone was seen a handful of times. The rearrangement links TRBV4-1 to TRBJ2-7; 7 bases match TRBD1. The CDR3 contains 15 residues. Germline V lookup: CDR1 MGHRA, CDR2 YSYEKL. J gave up 4 bases and V 1 base, and 7 bases lay outside the gene matches. The CDR3 here is CASSQAPTGRYEQYF. For the CDR3, the DNA is TGCGCCAGCAGCCAAGCTCCGACAGGGCGGTACGAGCAGTACTTC.